Listed here are 7 T cell receptor beta chains from one sample, sequenced in a study of blood T cell repertoires in COVID-19. Some clones are missing from TCRdb's copy, which holds only in-frame ones; the method was immunoSEQ multiplex PCR. The data show 200,000 to 250,000 clones, about 84% seen once. Sample: PBMCs or T cells enriched from blood (not recorded which). These TCRs come from a man aged 25-45 years with acute COVID-19.

This clone was observed a handful of times. This chain uses TRBV5-1 with TRBJ2-5, with a weak D call TRBD2 (5 bases). The CDR3 contains 15 residues. Looked up from germline, CDR1 is SGHRS and CDR2 is YFSETQ. V lost 5 bases, J lost 1 base, and 15 bases lay in between. CDR3 sequence (DNA): TGCGCCAGCAGTCCGGGGTCACCAACCCAAGAGACCCAGTACTTC. Protein: CASSPGSPTQETQYF. The full variable domain, with the rest looked up from reference TRBV5-1 and TRBJ2-5, is KAGVTQTPRYLIKTRGQQVTLSCSPISGHRSVSWYQQTPGQGLQFLFEYFSETQRNKGNFPGRFSGRQFSNSRSEMNVSTLELGDSALYLCASSPGSPTQETQYFGPGTRLLVL.

The sample holds a few counts of this clone. J is TRBJ1-5 and V is TRBV9; 9 nucleotides agree with TRBD1. The CDR3 sequence is 16 residues long. Looked up from germline, CDR1 is SGDLS and CDR2 is YYNGEE. The V segment lost 4 bases and the J segment 1 base; nucleotides outside the gene matches: 6. The CDR3 nucleotides are TGTGCCAGCAGCCCTGGGACAGGGCAAAGCAATCAGCCCCAGCATTTT. This sequence encodes CASSPGTGQSNQPQHF. The full variable domain, in which reference TRBV9 and TRBJ1-5 provide the parts outside the CDR3, is DSGVTQTPKHLITATGQRVTLRCSPRSGDLSVYWYQQSLDQGLQFLIQYYNGEERAKGNILERFSAQQFPDLHSELNLSSLELGDSALYFCASSPGTGQSNQPQHFGDGTRLSIL.

This chain connects TRBV4-1 to TRBJ1-4; D call uncertain. The CDR3 has 13 amino acids. V was pared by 5 bases and J by 5 bases, with 9 bases between. In germline, CDR1 is MGHRA, CDR2 YSYEKL. The CDR3, as DNA: TGCGCCAGCAGCTTCGAGCCGAATGAAAAACTGTTTTTT. This codes for CASSFEPNEKLFF.

This clone was seen more than once but under ten times. V and J are TRBV2 and TRBJ1-1; 7 bases fit TRBD1. CDR1 SNHLY and CDR2 FYNNEI come from the germline V gene. The CDR3 is made up of 15 amino acids. J lost 1 base, V lost 7 bases, and 9 bases had no gene match. The CDR3 sequence is CASIARQGGNTEAFF. For the CDR3, the DNA is TGTGCCAGCATTGCGCGACAGGGAGGGAACACTGAAGCTTTCTTT.

The chain links TRBV3-1 (or the pseudogene TRBV3-2) to TRBJ2-3; 13 bases map to TRBD2. The CDR3 is 17 amino acids. The V segment lost 4 bases and the J segment 6 bases; nucleotides outside the gene matches: 10. The germline gives CDR1 LGHDT, CDR2 YNNKEL (reference sequence). This chain's CDR3 is CASSLTSGGTTYDTQYF. DNA for the CDR3: TGTGCCAGCAGCCTGACTAGCGGGGGGACTACGTATGATACGCAGTATTTT.

The CDR3 DNA follows: TGTGCCAGTAGGGCGGGTTCCTACAATGAGCAGTTCTTC. This codes for CASRAGSYNEQFF. The rearrangement joins TRBV19 to TRBJ2-1; D perhaps matches TRBD2 (5 bases). The V and J ends lost 6 bases and 1 base respectively, with 7 bases between them. The CDR3 length is 13 residues. Germline V CDR1 and CDR2: LNHDA, SQIVND (reference sequence).

The CDR3 nucleotides read TGCAGCGGGGGACAGGGGACGAACACTGAAGCTTTCTTT. It yields the protein CSGGQGTNTEAFF. The chain has TRBV29-1 and TRBJ1-1; 10 bases are shared with TRBD1. Germline CDR1 is SQVTM and CDR2 is ANQGSEA. Trimming took 7 bases from V and 1 from J; bases not matched to a gene: 3. The CDR3 contains 13 residues.